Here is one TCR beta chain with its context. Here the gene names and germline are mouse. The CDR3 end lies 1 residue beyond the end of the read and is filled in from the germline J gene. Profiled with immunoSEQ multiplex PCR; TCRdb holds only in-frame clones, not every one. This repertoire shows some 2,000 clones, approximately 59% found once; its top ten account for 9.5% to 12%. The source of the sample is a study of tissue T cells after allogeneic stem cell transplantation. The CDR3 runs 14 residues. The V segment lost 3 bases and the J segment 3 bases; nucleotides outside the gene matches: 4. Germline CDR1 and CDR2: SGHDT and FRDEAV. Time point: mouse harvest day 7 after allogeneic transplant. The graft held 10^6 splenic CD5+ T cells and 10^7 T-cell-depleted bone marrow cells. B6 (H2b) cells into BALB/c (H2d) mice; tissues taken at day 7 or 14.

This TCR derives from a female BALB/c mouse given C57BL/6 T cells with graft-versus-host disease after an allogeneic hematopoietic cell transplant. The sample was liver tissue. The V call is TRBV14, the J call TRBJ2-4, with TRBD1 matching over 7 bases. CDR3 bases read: TGTGCCAGCAGTTCCAACAGGGGCCAAAACACCTTGTAC. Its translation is CASSSNRGQNTLY. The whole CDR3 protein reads CASSSNRGQNTLYF.